The rows below give T cell receptor beta chains drawn from one sample of a study of shared clonotypes between healthy human individuals. Here immunoSEQ multiplex PCR was the method, and the copy in TCRdb shows in-frame clones only, minus some. Here the sample spans more than 2 million clones, roughly 94% being singletons. The sequencing input was naive CD8+ T cells sorted from blood. These receptor sequences come from a young man in good health. Each CDR3 is given with its conserved first and last residue.

TRBJ1-4 | TRBV11-2 | CASSPPNEKLFF
TRBJ2-2 | TRBV19 | CASSIMGSDTGELFF
TRBJ1-2 | TRBV28 | CASSFGAATSNYGYTF
TRBJ2-2 | TRBV11-3 | CASSSGTTGELFF
TRBJ2-7 | TRBV5-1 | CASSLGTGNSYEQYF
TRBJ2-1 | TRBV25-1 | CASRARDILDEQFF
TRBJ2-7 | TRBV6-1 | CASSDQGTGFYEQYF
TRBJ2-3 | TRBV2 | CASSAGTSVGTDTQYF
TRBJ2-3 | TRBV27 | CASSPRDGLRTDTQYF
TRBJ2-1 | TRBV5-1 | CASSLGREGSNEQFF
TRBJ1-1 | TRBV7-9 | CASSPDMTEAFF
TRBJ2-1 | TRBV5-6 | CASSLVLSGEQFF
TRBJ2-7 | TRBV7-9 | CASSPGGLANEQYF
TRBJ1-2 | TRBV29-1 | CSVGPAELVNYGYTF
TRBJ2-7 | TRBV7-9 | CASSPREDIGEQYF
TRBJ1-1 | TRBV9 | CASSVGRGPNTEAFF
TRBJ2-1 | TRBV27 | CASSVSSGSYNEQFF
TRBJ2-7 | TRBV11-3 | CASSLGSTGNYEQYF
TRBJ2-3 | TRBV13 | CASSLPSGGTDTQYF
TRBJ2-1 | TRBV10-3 | CAISLTSGGVNEQFF
TRBJ2-7 | TRBV7-8 | CASSGGGGEQYF
TRBJ2-5 | TRBV2 | CASSPDTQETQYF
TRBJ2-7 | TRBV4-1 | CASSQTAGTDYEQYF
TRBJ1-5 | TRBV29-1 | CSVAREPGPLSYQPQHF
TRBJ2-2 | TRBV4-3 | CASSQDTRPGDTGELFF
TRBJ1-6 | TRBV9 | CASSSGAEKGSPLHF
TRBJ1-1 | TRBV5-1 | CASSAWTNTEAFF
TRBJ2-7 | TRBV27 | CASSLSILNTGEQYF
TRBJ1-2 | TRBV6-5 | CASSYSGTGGDGYTF
TRBJ2-5 | TRBV4-1 | CASSQESAGAETQYF
TRBJ2-1 | TRBV6-5 | CASSLAGWDNEQFF
TRBJ2-7 | TRBV7-2 | CASSPLFPGSYEQYF
TRBJ1-4 | TRBV9 | CASSVFSGGGEKLFF
TRBJ1-5 | TRBV10-3 | CAISADTNQPQHF
TRBJ2-5 | TRBV6-1 | CASTEDGTGPARETQYF
TRBJ1-5 | TRBV30 | CAWEGGNNQPQHF
TRBJ1-2 | TRBV2 | CASTPESEGVNYGYTF